The TCR beta chain described here comes from a study of cytomegalovirus exposure and HLA in healthy donors. Study-level results: Evidence from a later analysis indicated that most CMV-associated TCR beta chains looked HLA-restricted.

A multiplex PCR was run with 60 Vbeta primers and 13 Jbeta primers. This table comes from immunoSEQ multiplex PCR, and its TCRdb copy is limited to in-frame clones, with some not included. Of some 160,000 clones detected, about 78% appear once; the ten largest clones hold about 1.5%. A note on this clone: Its target is not known.

The germline gives CDR1 SNHLY, CDR2 FYNNEI. This CDR3 contains 12 residues. V lost 3 bases and J lost 4, with 4 bases in between. The chain couples TRBV2 to TRBJ1-5, with D hard to call. This receptor was identified in a male donor in good health and CMV-seronegative. The sequenced sample was PBMCs. The CDR3 sequence is CASSDINQPQHF. CDR3 coding DNA: TGTGCCAGCAGTGACATTAATCAGCCCCAGCATTTT.